Below, 18 T cell receptor beta chains from the same sample are listed, as sequenced in a study of CD8+ T cells in alopecia areata. Reverse transcribed after extraction, RNA yielded cDNA as the sequencing template. Clones were sequenced by immunoSEQ multiplex PCR, and TCRdb holds only the in-frame ones, with some missing. Of about 64,000 clones in the sample, roughly 46% are singletons; the top ten hold roughly 51%. Sequenced material: NKG2D-low CD8+ T cells sorted from blood. The source is a human donor with alopecia areata.

This chain uses TRBV4-1 with TRBJ2-3, with 10 bases fitting TRBD1. Trimming took 5 bases from V and 2 from J; bases not matched to a gene: 4. Germline-derived CDR1 and CDR2 are MGHRA and YSYEKL. This CDR3 contains 15 residues. The CDR3 here is CASSYGTGDTDTQYF. CDR3 in DNA: TGCGCCAGCAGCTACGGGACAGGGGACACAGATACGCAGTATTTT.

V usage is TRBV27 and J usage is TRBJ2-7; D may be TRBD1 (5 bases). The V gene lost 5 bases and the J gene lost 5 bases, with 10 bases spanning the gap. CDR1 is MNHEY and CDR2 is SMNVEV in the germline V gene (reference sequence). The CDR3 has 12 amino acids. The CDR3 region is CASSGPRDEQYF. The CDR3, as DNA: TGTGCCAGCAGTGGGCCCAGGGACGAGCAGTACTTC.

The chain combines TRBV2 with TRBJ2-6; D ambiguous. Germline assignment: CDR1 SNHLY and CDR2 FYNNEI. The V end lost 8 bases, the J end lost 4 bases, and 15 bases lay between the germline ends. The length of the CDR3 is 15 residues. The CDR3 bases are TGTGCCAGCCTGGAGAGGCACGGAGGGGCCAACGTCCTGACTTTC. The encoded protein is CASLERHGGANVLTF.

This sequence joins TRBV29-1 and TRBJ2-1, with a tentative D call TRBD1 (6 bases). CDR3 length equals 16 residues. The V end lost 6 bases, the J end lost 4 bases, and 22 bases lay between the germline ends. Germline V lookup: CDR1 SQVTM, CDR2 ANQGSEA. CDR3 residues: CSVAPKTGGPYNEQFF. CDR3 DNA sequence: TGCAGCGTCGCACCTAAGACAGGTGGACCGTACAATGAGCAGTTCTTC.

This rearrangement joins TRBV4-3 to TRBJ2-5, with a possible D match to TRBD1 (6 bases). Germline CDR1 reads LGHNA; CDR2 reads YSLEER. The CDR3 sequence is 14 residues long. The germline V and J ends were trimmed by 7 bases and 7 bases, with 19 bases remaining between them. The CDR3 sequence: CASTRDTLIGTQYF. The CDR3 DNA reads TGCGCCAGCACCCGGGACACCCTAATTGGGACCCAGTACTTC.

This chain joins TRBV11-2 and TRBJ2-5, with 9 nucleotides matching TRBD1. The CDR3 has 15 amino acids. The V and J ends lost 6 bases and 2 bases, in that order; junction bases with no gene match: 7. Per the germline V gene, CDR1 is SGHAT and CDR2 is FQNNGV. CDR3 in DNA: TGTGCCAGCAGATTTACAGGGGGCGGGCAAGAGACCCAGTACTTC. Its translation is CASRFTGGGQETQYF.

This CDR3 is CASCSGTSYEQYF. CDR3 DNA sequence: TGTGCCAGCTGTAGCGGGACCTCCTACGAGCAGTACTTC. The chain is built from TRBV2 and TRBJ2-7; 8 bases fit TRBD2. The J segment lost 0 bases and the V segment lost 8 bases, leaving 3 bases of the junction unmatched. The CDR3 has 13 amino acids. CDR1 is SNHLY, CDR2 FYNNEI, per germline.

The genes are TRBV9 and TRBJ2-1; the D gene is possibly TRBD2 (5 bases). This CDR3 is 13 amino acids long. From germline, CDR1 is SGDLS and CDR2 YYNGEE. Trimming cost V 0 bases and J 6 bases, with 7 bases left between them. The CDR3 loop is CASSVGTPNEQFF. The CDR3 DNA reads TGTGCCAGCAGCGTAGGGACTCCCAATGAGCAGTTCTTC. The variable domain in full, with the rest retrieved from reference TRBV9 and TRBJ2-1, is DSGVTQTPKHLITATGQRVTLRCSPRSGDLSVYWYQQSLDQGLQFLIQYYNGEERAKGNILERFSAQQFPDLHSELNLSSLELGDSALYFCASSVGTPNEQFFGPGTRLTVL.

The chain recombines TRBV2 with TRBJ1-1; D not resolved. Trimming removed 6 bases at V and 1 base at J, with 9 bases between. This CDR3 comprises 13 residues. Germline-derived CDR1 and CDR2 are SNHLY and FYNNEI. The CDR3: CASRNRGNTEAFF. As DNA, the CDR3 is TGTGCCAGCAGAAACCGAGGGAACACTGAAGCTTTCTTT.

This chain links TRBV4-3 with TRBJ2-7; TRBD1 aligns across 7 bases. The germline V gene has CDR1 LGHNA and CDR2 YSLEER. This CDR3 is 18 amino acids long. V dropped 2 bases and J dropped 2; count of bases not matched to a gene: 15. This CDR3 is CASSQLPPDRAGAYEQYF. The DNA for the CDR3 is TGCGCCAGCAGCCAACTACCGCCTGACAGGGCTGGCGCCTACGAGCAGTACTTC.

The table lists this clone with a few counts. The rearrangement joins TRBV30 to TRBJ2-1; D may be TRBD2 (5 bases). Germline loops: CDR1 GTSNPN, CDR2 SVGIG (reference sequence). This CDR3 has 11 residues. With 2 bases removed from V and 9 bases from J, the gap between germline ends came to 8 bases. The CDR3 DNA follows: TGTGCCTGGAGTCCAGAGGGTGAGCAGTTCTTC. Translated: CAWSPEGEQFF.

In this sample, this clone turned up a few times. Other DNA sequences of this sample code for an identical CDR3. The chain joins TRBV7-9 to TRBJ2-7; 7 bases line up with TRBD1. CDR1 is SEHNR and CDR2 is FQNEAQ in the germline V gene (reference sequence). V was clipped by 5 bases and J by 7 bases; unmatched bases: 2. CDR3 size: 11 residues. CDR3 loop: CASSLTGEQYF. In DNA form, the CDR3 reads TGTGCCAGCAGCCTGACAGGGGAGCAGTACTTC.

V usage is TRBV2 and J usage is TRBJ2-1; the match to TRBD2 covers 8 bases. This CDR3 comprises 15 residues. V lost 3 bases to trimming and J lost 3 bases; unmatched junction nucleotides: 4. Germline loops: CDR1 SNHLY, CDR2 FYNNEI. CDR3 sequence (DNA): TGTGCCAGCAGTGATTACCTAGCGGGCTACAATGAGCAGTTCTTC. This encodes CASSDYLAGYNEQFF.

The chain joins TRBV11-2 to TRBJ2-5; D remains unclear. This CDR3 spans 14 amino acids. The germline V gene has CDR1 SGHAT and CDR2 FQNNGV. V lost 4 bases to trimming and J lost 0 bases, with 9 bases between them. The CDR3 nucleotides are TGTGCCAGCAGCTCCCGGACCCACCAAGAGACCCAGTACTTC. This sequence encodes CASSSRTHQETQYF. The complete variable domain, with remaining parts taken from reference TRBV11-2 and TRBJ2-5, reads EAGVAQSPRYKIIEKRQSVAFWCNPISGHATLYWYQQILGQGPKLLIQFQNNGVVDDSQLPKDRFSAERLKGVDSTLKIQPAKLEDSAVYLCASSSRTHQETQYFGPGTRLLVL.

The chain joins TRBV2 to TRBJ1-3; no clear D. Germline V gene sequence: CDR1 SNHLY, CDR2 FYNNEI. The CDR3 is 15 amino acids. The V end lost 6 bases, the J end lost 0 bases, and 12 bases lay between the germline ends. The CDR3 loop is CASRDAGSSGNTIYF. The DNA of the CDR3 is TGTGCCAGCAGGGATGCCGGGAGCTCTGGAAACACCATATATTTT.

This clone was counted between two and nine times. In DNA, the CDR3 is TGCGCCAGCAAGACGGGGAATTCACCCCTCCACTTT. Protein product: CASKTGNSPLHF. The chain carries TRBV5-1 and TRBJ1-6, with no clear D. Trimming shortened V by 6 bases and J by 7 bases, and 8 bases separated the two germline ends. The germline CDR1 and CDR2 sequences are SGHRS and YFSETQ. The CDR3 sequence is 12 residues long.

The J gene is TRBJ2-1, the V gene TRBV2, with TRBD2 matching over 8 bases. The germline V gene has CDR1 SNHLY and CDR2 FYNNEI. The CDR3 covers 13 residues. V shed 8 bases and J 7 bases; nucleotides not matched to a gene: 7. CDR3 nucleotide sequence: TGTGCCAGCGGAAGCGGGGGAGGTAATGAGCAGTTCTTC. The encoded protein is CASGSGGGNEQFF.

This clone was observed a handful of times. The rearrangement uses TRBV7-9 and TRBJ1-1; perhaps TRBD1 as D (5 bases). The V gene's germline CDR1 is SEHNR and CDR2 FQNEAQ (reference sequence). V was trimmed by 1 base and J by 3 bases, leaving 12 bases between them. The CDR3 is 15 residues long. DNA of the CDR3: TGTGCCAGCAGCTTAGTTCGGGGCAGGGACACTGAAGCTTTCTTT. It codes for CASSLVRGRDTEAFF.